The entry below describes one T cell receptor (beta chain). As handled by the study authors: The authors estimated nucleated cell counts from reference gene primer amplification. Sequencing was performed with immunoSEQ multiplex PCR; in TCRdb, only in-frame clones are kept and a portion is missing. V, J and clone size were drawn from that table, and D and trimming were deduced from the DNA. The sample shows 130,000 to 150,000 clones, roughly 80% of them seen only once. This sample is part of a study of blood T cell repertoires in COVID-19. Overall study context: Collection of acute and convalescent COVID-19 samples took place in the United States, Italy and Spain. Sources were T cells, B-cell-depleted T cells, or PBMCs; the material itself was cDNA or gDNA.

The CDR3 is 16 amino acids. Germline CDR1 and CDR2: SGHAT and FQNNGV. Trimming pared 5 bases from V and 2 bases from J, leaving 18 bases between. The chain employs TRBV11-2 and TRBJ1-2, with D possibly matching TRBD1 (5 bases). The sample comprised peripheral blood. The TCR sequence derives from a woman in her thirties or forties with active or convalescent COVID-19. CDR3 protein: CASSLPGGWRNYGYTF. The CDR3 DNA follows: TGTGCCAGCAGCCTACCCGGGGGGTGGAGAAACTATGGCTACACCTTC.